One and the same sample provided the 9 T cell receptor beta chains below, sequenced in a study of blood T cell repertoires in COVID-19. Profiling relied on immunoSEQ multiplex PCR, and the TCRdb table lists in-frame clones only, not all of them. This table has about 480,000 clones, roughly nine tenths appearing once. Sequencing was performed on PBMCs or T cells enriched from blood (not recorded which). These receptors all come from a young woman with acute COVID-19.

The chain couples TRBV3-1 (or the pseudogene TRBV3-2) to TRBJ2-7; possibly TRBD1 for D (6 bases). The CDR3 is 13 residues long. Germline CDR1 LGHDT, CDR2 YNNKEL (reference sequence). Trimming stripped 4 bases from V and 2 bases from J, with 9 bases between. CDR3 nucleotide sequence: TGTGCCAGCAGCCCTGGACAGCCCTACGAGCAGTACTTC. It yields the protein CASSPGQPYEQYF.

This chain uses TRBV7-3 with TRBJ1-1; tentatively, D is TRBD1 (5 bases). This CDR3 has 18 amino acids. Germline CDR1 SGHTA, CDR2 FQGTGA. With 4 bases removed from V and 0 bases from J, the gap between germline ends came to 21 bases. CDR3 sequence: CASSSYQKRQTMNTEAFF. The CDR3 DNA reads as TGTGCCAGCAGCTCGTACCAAAAAAGACAGACCATGAACACTGAAGCTTTCTTT.

The V and J genes are TRBV13 and TRBJ1-1; 8 bases are shared with TRBD1. The germline CDR1 and CDR2 sequences are PRHDT and FYEKMQ (reference sequence). V was pared by 5 bases and J by 0 bases, with 11 bases of the junction left unmatched. This CDR3 comprises 17 residues. CDR3 DNA sequence: TGTGCCAGCAGCCCCTCGACAGGGGAGGTGATGAACACTGAAGCTTTCTTT. Its protein is CASSPSTGEVMNTEAFF.

The chain carries TRBV5-1 and TRBJ1-4; possibly TRBD1 for D (6 bases). Trimming left V 2 bases short and J 8 bases short, with 13 bases between. Germline values: CDR1 SGHRS, CDR2 YFSETQ. This CDR3 has 14 residues. CDR3 residues: CASSFGGGEEKLFF. The CDR3 bases are TGCGCCAGCAGCTTCGGAGGGGGGGAAGAAAAACTGTTTTTT.

The rearrangement links TRBV3-1 (or the pseudogene TRBV3-2) to TRBJ2-3, with 7 nucleotides matching TRBD2. This CDR3 spans 19 amino acids. V was clipped by 1 base and J by 0 bases; unmatched bases: 13. Germline loops: CDR1 LGHDT, CDR2 YNNKEL (reference sequence). CDR3 sequence reads: CASSQAPPTSRGSTDTQYF. The DNA for the CDR3 is TGTGCCAGCAGCCAAGCCCCACCGACTAGCAGAGGGAGCACAGATACGCAGTATTTT.

This clone has a single count. This chain uses TRBV9 with TRBJ2-3; perhaps TRBD2 as D (6 bases). The CDR3 loop spans 15 amino acids. Germline V gives CDR1 SGDLS, CDR2 YYNGEE. V shed 2 bases and J shed 0 bases, with 10 bases lying between them. The CDR3 sequence: CASSVEGISTDTQYF. The CDR3 coding sequence is TGTGCCAGCAGCGTGGAGGGTATAAGCACAGATACGCAGTATTTT.

The genes are TRBV5-1 and TRBJ2-5, with 7 bases fitting TRBD2. CDR3 length: 13 residues. Losses at the gene ends were 6 bases for V and 1 base for J; bases not matched to a gene: 3. The V gene's germline CDR1 is SGHRS and CDR2 YFSETQ. CDR3 protein: CASTRGVQETQYF. The DNA of the CDR3 is TGCGCCAGCACCCGGGGGGTCCAAGAGACCCAGTACTTC.

The chain joins TRBV27 to TRBJ1-4, with D hard to call. The V and J ends lost 4 bases and 0 bases respectively, with 3 bases between them. CDR1 and CDR2 from the germline V gene are MNHEY and SMNVEV (reference sequence). The CDR3 totals 13 residues. The CDR3 nucleotides read TGTGCCAGCAGTTCCGCAACTAATGAAAAACTGTTTTTT. Translated, it gives CASSSATNEKLFF.

The chain uses TRBV7-9 and TRBJ2-2; TRBD1 matches 9 bases. Germline V lookup: CDR1 SEHNR, CDR2 FQNEAQ (reference sequence). The CDR3 runs 16 residues. The ends lost 8 bases at V and 6 bases at J; junction bases unmatched: 13. Here the CDR3 reads CASETGTGLYSGELFF. The CDR3 bases are TGTGCCAGCGAAACGGGGACAGGGTTATATTCCGGGGAGCTGTTTTTT.